These 15 T cell receptor beta chains share one sample of origin, sequenced in a study of cytomegalovirus exposure and HLA in healthy donors. PCR primers comprised 60 Vbeta and 13 Jbeta primers. Assay used: immunoSEQ multiplex PCR; TCRdb lists only in-frame clones, some missing. Among about 190,000 clones listed, 65% to 80% were seen once. The sequencing sample was made of PBMCs. The receptors derive from a man in his thirties or forties in good health and CMV-seropositive.

V and J are TRBV5-1 and TRBJ2-3, with a weak D call TRBD2 (6 bases). CDR3 size: 15 residues. V was cut by 4 bases and J by 6 bases, with 18 bases left in between. The V gene's germline CDR1 is SGHRS and CDR2 YFSETQ. In DNA, the CDR3 is TGCGCCAGCAGCCCTCGGAGGGACCTACCCGATACGCAGTATTTT. Translated, it gives CASSPRRDLPDTQYF.

The chain couples TRBV4-3 to TRBJ1-2; D ambiguous. This CDR3 has 14 residues. In germline, CDR1 is LGHNA, CDR2 YSLEER. Trimming left V 2 bases short and J 0 bases short, with 7 bases between. This CDR3 is CASSQWASNYGYTF. In nucleotides, the CDR3 is TGCGCCAGCAGCCAATGGGCCTCTAACTATGGCTACACCTTC.

The chain recombines TRBV6-6 with TRBJ2-1; the match to TRBD2 covers 7 bases. Unmatched junction bases numbered 13, after V lost 6 bases and J lost 8 bases. Germline loops: CDR1 MNHNY, CDR2 SVGAGI (reference sequence). This CDR3 is built from 15 residues. CDR3 bases: TGTGCCAGCAGCCCGGGAGGTGGGCGGTGGGATGAGCAGTTCTTC. It translates to CASSPGGGRWDEQFF.

J is TRBJ1-2 and V is TRBV19; the match to TRBD1 covers 8 bases. The CDR3 runs 14 residues. The ends lost 4 bases at V and 4 bases at J; junction bases unmatched: 5. In germline, CDR1 is LNHDA, CDR2 SQIVND (reference sequence). This chain's CDR3 is CASSTRTGPYGYTF. CDR3 nucleotide sequence: TGTGCCAGTAGTACCCGGACAGGGCCCTATGGCTACACCTTC. Full variable domain (outside the CDR3, taken from reference TRBV19 and TRBJ1-2): DGGITQSPKYLFRKEGQNVTLSCEQNLNHDAMYWYRQDPGQGLRLIYYSQIVNDFQKGDIAEGYSVSREKKESFPLTVTSAQKNPTAFYLCASSTRTGPYGYTFGSGTRLTVV.

The CDR3 here is CASSPGSVRNEKLFF. The CDR3 DNA is TGTGCCAGCAGCCCAGGGTCTGTCCGGAATGAAAAACTGTTTTTT. J is TRBJ1-4 and V is TRBV27; TRBD1 might be the D (5 bases). This CDR3 has 15 amino acids. With 6 bases removed from V and 5 bases from J, the gap between germline ends came to 16 bases. CDR1 and CDR2 (germline): MNHEY, SMNVEV (reference sequence).

The chain carries TRBV11-2 and TRBJ2-1, with 8 bases aligning to TRBD1. Germline loops: CDR1 SGHAT, CDR2 FQNNGV. The CDR3 has 15 amino acids. V lost 5 bases and J lost 2; bases outside the gene matches: 5. This chain's CDR3 is CASSLGQGTYNEQFF. For the CDR3, the DNA is TGTGCCAGCAGCCTAGGACAGGGAACCTACAATGAGCAGTTCTTC.

This chain joins TRBV5-1 and TRBJ1-6, with 9 bases identical to TRBD1. Germline CDR1 SGHRS, CDR2 YFSETQ. The CDR3 runs 15 residues. After removal of 4 bases from V and 10 bases from J, the junction contained 9 bases not matched to a gene. DNA of the CDR3: TGCGCCAGCAGCACCGGACAGGGGATAGGATCACCCCTCCACTTT. Translation: CASSTGQGIGSPLHF.

The chain recombines TRBV30 with TRBJ2-7; D remains ambiguous. CDR1 is GTSNPN and CDR2 is SVGIG in the germline V gene (reference sequence). The CDR3 runs to 13 residues. Trimming removed 0 bases from V and 2 bases from J, with 8 bases in between. The CDR3 sequence: CAWSVLETYEQYF. The CDR3 DNA follows: TGTGCCTGGAGTGTATTGGAGACCTACGAGCAGTACTTC.

This clone was counted once. The chain recombines TRBV7-6 with TRBJ1-3, with 7 bases identical to TRBD1. J lost 4 bases, V lost 6 bases, and 3 bases had no gene match. The CDR3 runs to 13 residues. CDR1 is SGHVS, CDR2 FNYEAQ, per germline. The DNA of the CDR3 is TGTGCCAGCAGGGAACAGGGGGGAAACACCATATATTTT. The encoded protein is CASREQGGNTIYF. The full variable domain, rest sourced from reference TRBV7-6 and TRBJ1-3, is GAGVSQSPRYKVTKRGQDVALRCDPISGHVSLYWYRQALGQGPEFLTYFNYEAQQDKSGLPNDRFSAERPEGSISTLTIQRTEQRDSAMYRCASREQGGNTIYFGEGSWLTVV.

The J gene is TRBJ1-5, the V gene TRBV6-5; 8 bases line up with TRBD1. With 7 bases clipped from V and 0 bases from J, the junction kept 5 bases outside the gene matches. There are 15 residues in the CDR3. The V gene's germline CDR1 is MNHEY and CDR2 SVGAGI. CDR3 DNA: TGTGCCAGCAAGCTCACAGGGGGTAGCAATCAGCCCCAGCATTTT. Translated, it gives CASKLTGGSNQPQHF.

This rearrangement joins TRBV5-4 to TRBJ1-2; D remains ambiguous. Germline lookup yields CDR1 SGHNT and CDR2 YYREEE (reference sequence). This CDR3 contains 14 residues. The ends were cut back, 2 bases at V and 9 bases at J, with 17 bases in the middle. The CDR3 protein is CASSFVSPTGSYTF. The CDR3, as DNA: TGTGCCAGCAGCTTTGTGAGCCCCACGGGGAGCTACACCTTC.

The V gene is TRBV27, the J gene TRBJ2-7; D is perhaps TRBD2 (5 bases). The V and J ends lost 0 bases and 4 bases respectively, with 13 bases between them. The CDR3 contains 15 residues. Germline V gives CDR1 MNHEY, CDR2 SMNVEV (reference sequence). The CDR3 DNA follows: TGTGCCAGCAGTTTATCCCCCGGACTGATTTACGAGCAGTACTTC. It specifies CASSLSPGLIYEQYF.

This chain joins TRBV6-1 and TRBJ1-2, with D possibly being TRBD1 (6 bases). Looked up from germline, CDR1 is MNHNS and CDR2 is SASEGT. Trimming cost V 8 bases and J 3 bases, with 16 bases left between them. The CDR3 length is 14 residues. The CDR3 DNA sequence: TGTGCCAGCTGGGGGTGGGGGCAAGACTATGGCTACACCTTC. This encodes CASWGWGQDYGYTF.

The chain uses TRBV25-1 and TRBJ1-1, with D possibly TRBD1 on 6 matching bases. Germline V gene sequence: CDR1 MGHDK, CDR2 SYGVNS. Trimming stripped 9 bases from V and 4 bases from J, with 15 bases between. There are 13 residues in the CDR3. The CDR3 loop reads CASSNRVSTEAFF. The DNA for the CDR3 is TGTGCCAGTTCGAACAGGGTGAGCACTGAAGCTTTCTTT.

This clone showed up just once. V is TRBV28 and J is TRBJ1-5; perhaps TRBD1 as D (6 bases). Trimming cost V 5 bases and J 5 bases, with 10 bases left between them. The length of the CDR3 is 13 residues. Germline V gives CDR1 MDHEN, CDR2 SYDVKM. The CDR3, as DNA: TGTGCCAGCAGTAGCAGGGGACATCAGCCCCAGCATTTT. This translates into CASSSRGHQPQHF.